The clone carrying this T cell receptor (beta chain) appeared once. The antigen remains unidentified. Clones were read by immunoSEQ multiplex PCR, and TCRdb kept only the in-frame ones, dropping some. The sample holds 2 million to 2.5 million clones; around 95% are singletons and the top ten take 0.1% to 0.15%. This entry belongs to a study of shared clonotypes between healthy human individuals. Study results and limitations: Generation probabilities were higher for clonotypes shared across all four sorted-subset donors than for unshared ones.

The sequencing input was naive CD4+ T cells sorted from blood. Sample subset: CD45RA+ positively selected. The source is a man between 18 and 29 years old in good health.

The CDR3 sequence is CASGRGNYGYTF. The CDR3 coding sequence is TGTGCCAGTGGACGGGGGAACTATGGCTACACCTTC. V gene TRBV7-9 combines with J gene TRBJ1-2, with D possibly matching TRBD1 (5 bases). The CDR3 sequence is 12 residues long. Trimming took 9 bases from V and 2 from J, leaving 10 bases between them. Germline values: CDR1 SEHNR, CDR2 FQNEAQ (reference sequence).